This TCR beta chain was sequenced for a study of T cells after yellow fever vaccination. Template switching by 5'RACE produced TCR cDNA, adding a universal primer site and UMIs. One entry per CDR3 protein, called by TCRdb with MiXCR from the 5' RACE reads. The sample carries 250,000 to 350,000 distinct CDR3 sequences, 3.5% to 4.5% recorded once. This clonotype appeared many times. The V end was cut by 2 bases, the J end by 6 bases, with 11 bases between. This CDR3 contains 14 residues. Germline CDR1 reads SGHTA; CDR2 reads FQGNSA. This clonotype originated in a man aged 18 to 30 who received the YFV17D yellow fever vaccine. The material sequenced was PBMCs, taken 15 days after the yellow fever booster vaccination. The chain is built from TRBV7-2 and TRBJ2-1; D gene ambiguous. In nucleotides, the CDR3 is TGTGCCAGCAGCTTACAGTTAGTTGGCAATGAGCAGTTCTTC. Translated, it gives CASSLQLVGNEQFF.